Shown below are 8 T cell receptor beta chains from a single sample sequenced in a study of blood T cell repertoires in COVID-19. Sequencing used immunoSEQ multiplex PCR; TCRdb keeps in-frame clones, though not all of them. The data hold over 200,000 clones, with around four fifths observed a single time. Sample: peripheral blood. These receptors were obtained from a woman of 80 years or more with active or convalescent COVID-19.

This clone has a handful of counts. This rearrangement joins TRBV5-1 to TRBJ1-6; D unclear. CDR1 and CDR2 (germline): SGHRS, YFSETQ. V lost 3 bases and J 3 bases, leaving 16 bases between the germline ends. This CDR3 region has 17 residues. The CDR3 spells CASSSYPGFHYNSPLHF. CDR3 sequence (DNA): TGCGCCAGCAGCTCCTACCCGGGGTTTCACTATAATTCACCCCTCCACTTT.

This chain uses TRBV24-1 with TRBJ1-1; no firm D call. V lost 7 bases and J 6 bases, leaving 14 bases between the germline ends. Germline CDR1 KGHDR, CDR2 SFDVKD. CDR3 length: 13 amino acids. This chain's CDR3 is CATSSRRGPEAFF. In nucleotides, the CDR3 is TGTGCCACCAGCAGTAGGAGAGGCCCTGAAGCTTTCTTT.

This chain connects TRBV5-5 to TRBJ2-2; 9 bases map to TRBD1. The V segment lost 4 bases and the J segment 6 bases; nucleotides outside the gene matches: 16. CDR1 SGHKS and CDR2 YYEKEE come from the germline V gene (reference sequence). This CDR3 spans 18 amino acids. CDR3 residues: CASSLPDRGIPDSGELFF. The CDR3 nucleotides read TGTGCCAGCAGCCTACCGGACAGGGGAATCCCAGATTCCGGGGAGCTGTTTTTT.

This rearrangement joins TRBV9 to TRBJ1-3, with D perhaps TRBD1 (5 bases). With 3 bases removed from V and 0 bases from J, the gap between germline ends came to 16 bases. The germline CDR1 and CDR2 sequences are SGDLS and YYNGEE. The CDR3 covers 17 residues. CDR3 loop: CASSGPDRPSSGNTIYF. In DNA form, the CDR3 reads TGTGCCAGCAGCGGACCAGACAGACCAAGCTCTGGAAACACCATATATTTT. Full variable domain (missing parts from reference TRBV9 and TRBJ1-3): DSGVTQTPKHLITATGQRVTLRCSPRSGDLSVYWYQQSLDQGLQFLIQYYNGEERAKGNILERFSAQQFPDLHSELNLSSLELGDSALYFCASSGPDRPSSGNTIYFGEGSWLTVV.

This clone was picked up one time. The chain couples TRBV4-1 to TRBJ1-1; tentative D call: TRBD1 (6 bases). The CDR3 is 13 residues long. V dropped 6 bases and J dropped 1 base, with 9 bases sitting between them. Germline V lookup: CDR1 MGHRA, CDR2 YSYEKL. CDR3 in amino acids: CASRDSQNTEAFF. The CDR3 DNA reads as TGCGCCAGCAGGGACAGCCAGAACACTGAAGCTTTCTTT.

This clone has just a few counts. This chain links TRBV18 with TRBJ1-4; the match to TRBD1 covers 10 bases. The CDR3 covers 13 residues. Germline loops: CDR1 KGHSH, CDR2 LQKENI. Trimming at V came to 3 bases and at J to 8 bases, leaving 0 bases not matched to a gene. The CDR3 coding sequence is TGTGCCAGCTCACCGGGACAGGGGGAAAAACTGTTTTTT. It translates to CASSPGQGEKLFF. Combining the CDR3 with reference TRBV18 and TRBJ1-4 gives the whole variable domain NAGVMQNPRHLVRRRGQEARLRCSPMKGHSHVYWYRQLPEEGLKFMVYLQKENIIDESGMPKERFSAEFPKEGPSILRIQQVVRGDSAAYFCASSPGQGEKLFFGSGTQLSVL.

The chain uses TRBV9 and TRBJ1-2; 8 bases agree with TRBD1. V lost 4 bases and J lost 0; bases outside the gene matches: 5. CDR3 length: 15 amino acids. CDR1 and CDR2 from the germline V gene are SGDLS and YYNGEE. The CDR3 nucleotides read TGTGCCAGCAGCCTTGGGACAGGACCTAACTATGGCTACACCTTC. This encodes CASSLGTGPNYGYTF.

J is TRBJ2-5 and V is TRBV27; 8 positions agree with TRBD2. The CDR3 runs 20 residues. With V trimmed by 7 bases and J by 1 base, 23 bases remained unmatched. Germline V gene sequence: CDR1 MNHEY, CDR2 SMNVEV (reference sequence). The DNA for the CDR3 is TGTGCCAGCATGCGGGGGTTGAGAACTAGCGGAGGCGGTCTCCAAGAGACCCAGTACTTC. Translated, it gives CASMRGLRTSGGGLQETQYF.